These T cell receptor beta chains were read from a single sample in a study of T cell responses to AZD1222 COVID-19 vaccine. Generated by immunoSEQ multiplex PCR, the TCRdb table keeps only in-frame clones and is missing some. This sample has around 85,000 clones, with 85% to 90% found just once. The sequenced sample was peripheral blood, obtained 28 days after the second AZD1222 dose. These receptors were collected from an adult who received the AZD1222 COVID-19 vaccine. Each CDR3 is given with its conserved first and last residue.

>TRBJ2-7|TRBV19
CASSIKGLAEHLSYEQYF
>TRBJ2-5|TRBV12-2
CASRSLIVRAQGRETQYF
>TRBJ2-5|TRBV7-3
CASSLMGGGALETQYF
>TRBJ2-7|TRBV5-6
CASSLWTGRIYEQYF
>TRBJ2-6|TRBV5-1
CASSQQGLGANVLTF
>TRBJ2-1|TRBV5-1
CASSQGQGNYNEQFF
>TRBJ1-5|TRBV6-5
CASSPRQAGQPQHF
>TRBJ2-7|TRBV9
CASSPRTGGSYEQYF
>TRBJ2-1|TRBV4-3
CASSQDEFGLAGDEQFF
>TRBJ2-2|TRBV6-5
CASSWQGQNTGELFF
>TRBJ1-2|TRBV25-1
CASSSGSRGYTF
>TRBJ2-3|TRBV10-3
CAIRTGVSTDTQYF
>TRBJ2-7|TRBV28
CASSLGQEASQYF
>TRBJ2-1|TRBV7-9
CASSPRGGAIYNEQFF
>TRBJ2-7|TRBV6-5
CASGAGQGFEQYF
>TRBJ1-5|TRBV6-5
CASSPGQGGNQPQHF
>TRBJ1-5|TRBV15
CATSREPSEPQHF
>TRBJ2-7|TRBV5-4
CASSFLEGGFYEQYF
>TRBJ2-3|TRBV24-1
CATSEGGAHTQYF
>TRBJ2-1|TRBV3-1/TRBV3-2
CASSQDLGGALYNEQFF
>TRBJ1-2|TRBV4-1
CASSHPQTGNYGYTF
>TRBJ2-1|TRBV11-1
CASSFRGQGSYNEQFF
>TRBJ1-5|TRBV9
CASSGQGVGAPQHF
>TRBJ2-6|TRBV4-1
CASSQEEEGRWSGANVLTF
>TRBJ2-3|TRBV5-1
CASSSATSQANTQYF
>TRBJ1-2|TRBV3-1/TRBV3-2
CASTHGAETGFRGYTF
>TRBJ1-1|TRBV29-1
CSAGPGQALNTEAFF
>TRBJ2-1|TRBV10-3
CAISPARGGSYNEQFF
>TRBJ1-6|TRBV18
CASSPRGDNSPLHF
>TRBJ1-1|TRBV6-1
CASREGQGLPEAFF
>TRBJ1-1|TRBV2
CASSDYGGGSAFF
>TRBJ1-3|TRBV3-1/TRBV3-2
CASSQGAVSGNTIYF
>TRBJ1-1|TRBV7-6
CASSPVGHENTEAFF
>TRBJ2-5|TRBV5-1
CASSLILADETQYF
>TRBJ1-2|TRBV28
CASFSGQGAYGYTF
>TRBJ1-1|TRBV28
CASSLRATEAFF
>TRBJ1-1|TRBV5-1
CASGTGGSNTEAFF
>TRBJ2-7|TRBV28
CASSTTGFSYEQYF
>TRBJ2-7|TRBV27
CASSLGYGVYEQYF
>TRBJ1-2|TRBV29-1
CSVEGGGVYGYTF
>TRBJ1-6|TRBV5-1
CASGDRDNSPLHF
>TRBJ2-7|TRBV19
CASSLQGAPYEQYF
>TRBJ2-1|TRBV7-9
CASEGLAVYNEQFF
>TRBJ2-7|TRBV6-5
CASIKPGGYEQYF
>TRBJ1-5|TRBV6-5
CASSYSKHQNQPQHF
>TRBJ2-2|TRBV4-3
CASSQDPTGGWTGELFF
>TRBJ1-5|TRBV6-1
CASSEGREQPQHF
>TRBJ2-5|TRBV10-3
CAISSGQGGLQETQYF
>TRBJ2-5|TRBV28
CASSSREGARETQYF
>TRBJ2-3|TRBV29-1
CSVGLGGADTQYF
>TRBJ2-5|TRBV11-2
CASSPLLAPQETQYF
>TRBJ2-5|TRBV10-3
CAISEKRGGQETQYF
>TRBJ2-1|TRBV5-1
CASSPGQGRAYNEQFF
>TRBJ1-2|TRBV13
CASSLGGRGYTF
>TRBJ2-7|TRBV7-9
CASSLRGDGEQYF